These 29 T cell receptor beta chains share one sample of origin, sequenced in a study of shared clonotypes between healthy human individuals. Assay used: immunoSEQ multiplex PCR; TCRdb lists only in-frame clones, some missing. The sample holds under 2,500,000 clones; approximately 94% are singletons and the top ten take more than 0.1%. Sequenced material: naive CD4+ T cells sorted from blood. Regarding subset: CD45RA+ positively selected. The receptors stem from a man aged 18-30 years in good health.

The chain uses TRBV5-1 and TRBJ1-1, with D perhaps TRBD1 (5 bases). The length of the CDR3 is 13 residues. The V gene's germline CDR1 is SGHRS and CDR2 YFSETQ. Trimming pared 4 bases from V and 4 bases from J, leaving 11 bases between. CDR3 residues: CASSGSGFTEAFF. The DNA of the CDR3 is TGCGCCAGCAGCGGTTCAGGGTTCACTGAAGCTTTCTTT. The variable domain in full, completed from reference TRBV5-1 and TRBJ1-1, reads KAGVTQTPRYLIKTRGQQVTLSCSPISGHRSVSWYQQTPGQGLQFLFEYFSETQRNKGNFPGRFSGRQFSNSRSEMNVSTLELGDSALYLCASSGSGFTEAFFGQGTRLTVV.

The chain recombines TRBV27 with TRBJ2-2; D may be TRBD2 (6 bases). Germline V gene lookup returns CDR1 MNHEY and CDR2 SMNVEV (reference sequence). Deletions cut 2 bases from V and 5 bases from J, with 12 bases between. The CDR3 contains 15 residues. The CDR3 DNA reads as TGTGCCAGCAGTTTAGAACTAGCAGCTACCGGGGAGCTGTTTTTT. It translates to CASSLELAATGELFF.

CDR3 residues: CASSYRTGKSSYNEQFF. CDR3 sequence (DNA): TGTGCCAGCAGCTACCGGACAGGGAAGAGCTCCTACAATGAGCAGTTCTTC. The V gene is TRBV11-3, the J gene TRBJ2-1; 8 nucleotides agree with TRBD1. The length of the CDR3 is 17 residues. Trimming took 4 bases from V and 0 from J; bases not matched to a gene: 8. The germline V gene encodes CDR1 SGHNT and CDR2 YENEEA.

CDR3 DNA sequence: TGTGCCAGCAGCAAAGGAAAGGGGGCCCACACCGGGGAGCTGTTTTTT. It translates to CASSKGKGAHTGELFF. The chain recombines TRBV21-1 with TRBJ2-2; the table's D gene call, TRBD1, was not cross checked with the DNA. TRBV21-1 has pseudogene status. CDR3 length: 16 residues.

This chain links TRBV5-1 with TRBJ2-1; the D gene could be TRBD1 or TRBD2 (5 bases each). V gave up 1 base and J gave up 5 bases, with 16 bases separating them. The CDR3 runs 16 residues. The germline gives CDR1 SGHRS, CDR2 YFSETQ. This CDR3 reads CASSLMAWDANNEQFF. For the CDR3, the DNA is TGCGCCAGCAGCTTGATGGCCTGGGACGCGAACAATGAGCAGTTCTTC.

The rearrangement uses TRBV6-4 and TRBJ2-7; a weak D match, TRBD1 (6 bases). V was shortened by 9 bases and J by 6 bases, with 18 bases between the two germline ends. The CDR3 extends over 13 amino acids. Germline V gives CDR1 MRHNA, CDR2 SNTAGT. This CDR3 is CARRVDRQGEQYF. The DNA for the CDR3 is TGTGCCAGAAGGGTAGACAGGCAGGGCGAGCAGTACTTC.

V usage is TRBV5-4 and J usage is TRBJ2-4, with TRBD1 identical over 8 bases. The germline CDR1 and CDR2 sequences are SGHNT and YYREEE (reference sequence). Trimming took 3 bases from V and 8 from J; bases not matched to a gene: 10. The CDR3 is made up of 15 amino acids. The CDR3 DNA reads as TGTGCCAGCAGCTATAGACAGGGGCAAACCGACATTCAGTACTTC. Amino acids: CASSYRQGQTDIQYF.

The chain employs TRBV5-4 and TRBJ1-2; tentative D call: TRBD1 (6 bases). CDR3 length: 15 residues. CDR1 is SGHNT, CDR2 YYREEE, per germline (reference sequence). With 4 bases removed from V and 4 bases from J, the gap between germline ends came to 17 bases. The CDR3 sequence: CASSLRLQQGYGYTF. The CDR3 DNA follows: TGTGCCAGCAGCCTACGACTTCAACAGGGCTATGGCTACACCTTC.

V is TRBV19 and J is TRBJ1-5; no reliable D call. From germline, CDR1 is LNHDA and CDR2 SQIVND (reference sequence). CDR3 length: 15 residues. V was trimmed by 8 bases and J by 3 bases, leaving 17 bases between them. The CDR3 DNA reads TGTGCCAGTGCTGTAGGGCAGAGTACCAATCAGCCCCAGCATTTT. Translated, it gives CASAVGQSTNQPQHF.

The genes are TRBV7-9 and TRBJ2-1; 7 bases align to TRBD2. The trim removed 7 bases at V and 6 bases at J, leaving 15 bases unmatched. Germline V lookup: CDR1 SEHNR, CDR2 FQNEAQ (reference sequence). The CDR3 has 16 residues. For the CDR3, the DNA is TGTGCCAGCACTCCGCCTGCGGGACTACGCTTCAATGAGCAGTTCTTC. Translated, it gives CASTPPAGLRFNEQFF.

The chain recombines TRBV2 with TRBJ1-2; D unclear. In germline, CDR1 is SNHLY, CDR2 FYNNEI. V was clipped by 2 bases and J by 6 bases, with 7 bases between them. The CDR3 is 12 amino acids. In nucleotides, the CDR3 is TGTGCCAGCAGTGAATACAGAAATGGCTACACCTTC. As protein: CASSEYRNGYTF.

Notes on this clone: Additional DNA sequences in this sample encode the identical CDR3. The V call is TRBV10-3, the J call TRBJ2-7; 9 positions agree with TRBD1. With V trimmed by 3 bases and J by 2 bases, 5 bases remained unmatched. CDR1 is ENHRY, CDR2 SYGVKD, per germline. This CDR3 comprises 15 residues. The CDR3 coding sequence is TGTGCCATCAGTGAACCGGGACAGGGAACCTACGAGCAGTACTTC. It specifies CAISEPGQGTYEQYF.

The chain has TRBV7-9 and TRBJ2-7; D is perhaps TRBD1 (6 bases). Germline values: CDR1 SEHNR, CDR2 FQNEAQ (reference sequence). This CDR3 contains 12 residues. Trimming removed 2 bases at V and 6 bases at J, with 8 bases between. Here the CDR3 DNA reads TGTGCCAGCAGCTTACAGGGGATCGAGCAGTACTTC. Its translation is CASSLQGIEQYF.

About this clone: Within the sample, other DNA sequences also encode this same CDR3. The chain joins TRBV10-1 to TRBJ1-1; 7 bases align to TRBD1. From germline, CDR1 is WNHNN and CDR2 SYGVQD (reference sequence). This CDR3 is 14 amino acids long. V lost 2 bases, J lost 2 bases, and 2 bases stayed unmatched. CDR3 loop: CASSEDRANTEAFF. CDR3 in DNA: TGCGCCAGCAGTGAGGACAGGGCCAACACTGAAGCTTTCTTT.

V gene TRBV11-2 combines with J gene TRBJ1-1, with D possibly TRBD1 on 6 matching bases. The V end lost 5 bases, the J end lost 0 bases, and 16 bases lay between the germline ends. This CDR3 region has 16 residues. Germline CDR1 is SGHAT and CDR2 is FQNNGV. CDR3 in amino acids: CASSPLGGALNTEAFF. The CDR3 bases are TGTGCCAGCAGCCCTCTTGGGGGGGCCCTGAACACTGAAGCTTTCTTT.

This clone appeared once. This chain links TRBV18 with TRBJ1-5; 9 nucleotides align to TRBD1. Germline V CDR1 and CDR2: KGHSH, LQKENI. Germline trimming cut 1 base from V and 7 bases from J; bases unmatched to any gene: 5. The CDR3 totals 15 residues. CDR3 protein: CASSPLGTGYQPQHF. CDR3 DNA sequence: TGTGCCAGCTCACCACTTGGGACAGGGTACCAGCCCCAGCATTTT.

The CDR3 coding sequence is TGCGCCAGCAGCTATTCAGGGCGGCGGAGCGGGAGCCTGGGCTACGAGCAGTACTTC. Protein sequence: CASSYSGRRSGSLGYEQYF. The chain carries TRBV5-1 and TRBJ2-7; 8 nucleotides align to TRBD2. CDR3 size: 19 residues. CDR1 and CDR2 from the germline V gene are SGHRS and YFSETQ. V was pared by 3 bases and J by 3 bases, with 20 bases of the junction left unmatched.

The V and J genes are TRBV19 and TRBJ1-5; weak D call: TRBD1 (5 bases). V shed 9 bases and J shed 4 bases, with 10 bases lying between them. Germline CDR1 is LNHDA and CDR2 is SQIVND (reference sequence). The length of the CDR3 is 12 residues. The CDR3 protein is CASVGGNQPQHF. The DNA for the CDR3 is TGTGCCAGCGTGGGGGGTAATCAGCCCCAGCATTTT.

The V call is TRBV7-9, the J call TRBJ1-2, with a tentative D call TRBD1 (6 bases). Between the trimmed V and J ends, which lost 5 bases and 4 bases, there was a span of 17 bases. This CDR3 contains 15 residues. The germline V gene encodes CDR1 SEHNR and CDR2 FQNEAQ (reference sequence). The CDR3 region is CASSDRFDDIYGYTF. CDR3 nucleotides: TGTGCCAGCAGCGACAGGTTCGACGACATCTATGGCTACACCTTC.

The V gene is TRBV10-3, the J gene TRBJ2-7; D is uncertain. This CDR3 region has 13 residues. Trimming cost V 4 bases and J 3 bases, with 10 bases left between them. Germline V CDR1 and CDR2: ENHRY, SYGVKD. The CDR3 loop is CAISAGSDYEQYF. Written as DNA, the CDR3 is TGTGCCATCAGTGCTGGTTCAGACTACGAGCAGTACTTC.

V gene TRBV25-1 combines with J gene TRBJ1-5, with D hard to call. V was trimmed by 5 bases and J by 3 bases, leaving 14 bases between them. CDR1 and CDR2 from the germline V gene are MGHDK and SYGVNS. This CDR3 region has 15 residues. CDR3 loop: CASSRSSVDNQPQHF. The CDR3 DNA sequence: TGTGCCAGCAGTCGTTCGTCGGTCGACAATCAGCCCCAGCATTTT.

The chain is built from TRBV5-1 and TRBJ2-5, with D possibly TRBD2 on 5 matching bases. Trimming pared 4 bases from V and 2 bases from J, leaving 18 bases between. From germline, CDR1 is SGHRS and CDR2 YFSETQ. This CDR3 spans 16 amino acids. The CDR3 here is CASSPGDLTTQETQYF. CDR3 nucleotide sequence: TGCGCCAGCAGCCCAGGCGATTTGACTACGCAAGAGACCCAGTACTTC. The variable domain in full, completed from reference TRBV5-1 and TRBJ2-5, reads KAGVTQTPRYLIKTRGQQVTLSCSPISGHRSVSWYQQTPGQGLQFLFEYFSETQRNKGNFPGRFSGRQFSNSRSEMNVSTLELGDSALYLCASSPGDLTTQETQYFGPGTRLLVL.

The rearrangement joins TRBV11-2 to TRBJ1-6; D remains unclear. The CDR3 covers 13 residues. The germline V and J ends were trimmed by 0 bases and 10 bases, with 7 bases remaining between them. Germline CDR1 SGHAT, CDR2 FQNNGV. CDR3 sequence (DNA): TGTGCCAGCAGCTTAGAAGGGCGCTCACCCCTCCACTTT. Amino acid sequence: CASSLEGRSPLHF.

The chain recombines TRBV25-1 with TRBJ2-2, with 7 bases lining up with TRBD2. Germline V CDR1 and CDR2: MGHDK, SYGVNS. This CDR3 spans 14 amino acids. V lost 0 bases to trimming and J lost 6 bases; unmatched junction nucleotides: 1. In DNA, the CDR3 is TGTGCCAGCAGTGAATATGCGGGGGCCGGGGAGCTGTTTTTT. It yields the protein CASSEYAGAGELFF. Supplemented by reference TRBV25-1 and TRBJ2-2, the full variable domain reads EADIYQTPRYLVIGTGKKITLECSQTMGHDKMYWYQQDPGMELHLIHYSYGVNSTEKGDLSSESTVSRIRTEHFPLTLESARPSHTSQYLCASSEYAGAGELFFGEGSRLTVL.

This chain uses TRBV6-6 with TRBJ1-3; D is ambiguous. CDR3 length: 15 residues. The germline V and J ends were trimmed by 7 bases and 3 bases, with 16 bases remaining between them. Germline V gives CDR1 MNHNY, CDR2 SVGAGI (reference sequence). The CDR3 protein is CASNPADNNGNTIYF. The CDR3, as DNA: TGTGCCAGCAATCCGGCAGACAATAATGGAAACACCATATATTTT.

DNA of the CDR3: TGTGCCAGTAGTATCGAGTGGGGGAACACCGGGGAGCTGTTTTTT. Translating gives CASSIEWGNTGELFF. J is TRBJ2-2 and V is TRBV19, with D unresolved. CDR1 and CDR2 (germline): LNHDA, SQIVND (reference sequence). Trimming took 3 bases from V and 1 from J, leaving 9 bases between them. This CDR3 has 15 amino acids. Using reference TRBV19 and TRBJ2-2 for the parts outside the CDR3, the full variable domain is DGGITQSPKYLFRKEGQNVTLSCEQNLNHDAMYWYRQDPGQGLRLIYYSQIVNDFQKGDIAEGYSVSREKKESFPLTVTSAQKNPTAFYLCASSIEWGNTGELFFGEGSRLTVL.

The chain is built from TRBV6-6 and TRBJ2-7, with no clear D. V lost 6 bases and J lost 3, with 9 bases in between. Germline CDR1 reads MNHNY; CDR2 reads SVGAGI (reference sequence). The CDR3 sequence is 12 residues long. For the CDR3, the DNA is TGTGCCAGCAGCGGCCAACTCTACGAGCAGTACTTC. Residues: CASSGQLYEQYF.

V and J are TRBV10-1 and TRBJ2-2; TRBD1 matches 7 bases. From germline, CDR1 is WNHNN and CDR2 SYGVQD (reference sequence). V gave up 4 bases and J gave up 4 bases; unmatched junction bases: 3. CDR3 length: 14 amino acids. CDR3 region: CASSVDRATGELFF. The CDR3, as DNA: TGCGCCAGCAGTGTAGACAGGGCCACCGGGGAGCTGTTTTTT.

The J gene is TRBJ1-4, the V gene TRBV9, with D perhaps matching TRBD1 (5 bases). V was pared by 3 bases and J by 3 bases, with 18 bases between. The length of the CDR3 is 17 residues. The germline V gene encodes CDR1 SGDLS and CDR2 YYNGEE. CDR3 region: CASSASKGEGPNEKLFF. CDR3 bases: TGTGCCAGCAGCGCCTCCAAAGGGGAGGGACCTAATGAAAAACTGTTTTTT.